These T cell receptor beta chains were read from a single sample in a study of CD8 T cells in Susac syndrome. TCRdb itself ran the immunoSEQ multiplex PCR reads through MiXCR, one entry per CDR3 protein. The sample shows some 150,000 distinct CDR3 sequences, roughly 95% of them seen only once. Sequenced input: CD4+ T cells from PBMCs. The receptor set was obtained from a human donor with Susac syndrome. Both conserved end residues are part of each CDR3. A D gene is named only where the DNA matches it firmly. Clone size is not always given. Where it is, it says once, few, many or a class for expanded clones.

j_gene | abundance | d_gene | v_gene | CDR3aa | CDR3nt
TRBJ2-5 | - | TRBD1 | TRBV5-4 | CASSLSRGQKETQYF | TGTGCCAGCAGCCTCTCAAGGGGACAGAAAGAGACCCAGTACTTC
TRBJ2-5 | - | TRBD1 | TRBV20-1 | CSASAGTGVRETQYF | TGCAGTGCTAGTGCCGGGACAGGCGTCAGGGAGACCCAGTACTTC
TRBJ2-7 | - | - | TRBV4-2 | CASSQDARGREQYF | TGTGCCAGCAGCCAAGATGCTCGGGGACGTGAGCAGTACTTC
TRBJ2-7 | - | TRBD2 | TRBV18 | CASSPLAGGDRGEQYF | TGTGCCAGCTCACCCCTAGCGGGGGGCGACCGAGGGGAGCAGTACTTC
TRBJ2-3 | - | TRBD2 | TRBV20-1 | CSARGTSRADTQYF | TGCAGTGCTAGGGGGACTAGCCGAGCGGATACGCAGTATTTT
TRBJ2-4 | - | TRBD1 | TRBV5-1 | CASSIRTGENIQYF | TGCGCCAGCAGCATCCGGACAGGGGAAAACATTCAGTACTTC
TRBJ2-1 | - | - | TRBV4-3 | CASSQARAPYNEQFF | TGCGCCAGCAGCCAAGCGAGGGCACCATACAATGAGCAGTTCTTC
TRBJ2-2 | once | - | TRBV20-1 | CSARDIGQNTGELFF | TGCAGTGCTAGAGATATCGGGCAGAACACCGGGGAGCTGTTTTTT
TRBJ1-6 | - | - | TRBV4-2 | CASSQGRGLNSPLHF | TGTGCCAGCAGCCAAGGCCGGGGCCTGAACTCACCCCTCCACTTT
TRBJ2-5 | - | - | TRBV14 | CASSQDLWHQETQYF | TGTGCCAGCAGCCAAGATTTGTGGCATCAAGAGACCCAGTACTTC
TRBJ1-5 | - | - | TRBV6-5 | CASRDTGYNQPQHF | TGTGCCAGCAGGGATACAGGCTACAATCAGCCCCAGCATTTT
TRBJ2-3 | - | TRBD2 | TRBV5-6 | CASRAGGPVDTQYF | TGTGCCAGCAGAGCGGGGGGGCCGGTAGATACGCAGTATTTT
TRBJ2-5 | - | TRBD2 | TRBV20-1 | CSAREAQRGEETQYF | TGCAGTGCTAGAGAGGCACAGCGGGGGGAAGAGACCCAGTACTTC
TRBJ1-1 | - | TRBD1 | TRBV29-1 | CSVGTGSVAEAFF | TGCAGCGTTGGGACAGGGTCGGTGGCTGAAGCTTTCTTT
TRBJ2-5 | - | - | TRBV6-2/TRBV6-3 | CASSVGLHQETQYF | TGTGCCAGCAGTGTTGGGCTACACCAAGAGACCCAGTACTTC
TRBJ2-5 | - | - | TRBV29-1 | CSVSELQETQYF | TGCAGCGTTTCCGAGCTCCAAGAGACCCAGTACTTC
TRBJ2-7 | once | TRBD2 | TRBV3-1 | CASSPMAGDSYEQYF | TGTGCCAGCAGCCCAATGGCGGGGGACTCCTACGAGCAGTACTTC
TRBJ2-3 | - | - | TRBV25-1 | CASSEKVGGPTDTQYF | TGTGCCAGCAGTGAAAAGGTGGGGGGCCCCACAGATACGCAGTATTTT
TRBJ2-7 | - | - | TRBV6-5 | CASRRTRESSYEQYF | TGTGCCAGCAGACGCACTAGGGAAAGCTCCTACGAGCAGTACTTC
TRBJ1-1 | - | TRBD1 | TRBV29-1 | CSVGSGGNTEAFF | TGCAGCGTTGGATCAGGGGGGAACACTGAAGCTTTCTTT
TRBJ1-1 | - | - | TRBV11-2 | CASSLDSMNTEAFF | TGTGCCAGCAGCTTAGATTCCATGAACACTGAAGCTTTCTTT
TRBJ2-6 | - | - | TRBV7-8 | CASSFRGGSPTGGANVLTF | TGTGCCAGCAGCTTTAGGGGGGGCAGTCCTACTGGGGGGGCCAACGTCCTGACTTTC
TRBJ2-5 | - | TRBD1 | TRBV29-1 | CSVDRPRDSLKGTQYF | TGCAGCGTTGACCGACCCAGGGACAGCCTTAAGGGGACCCAGTACTTC
TRBJ1-1 | once | - | TRBV5-1 | CASSLYTPSNTEAFF | TGCGCCAGCAGCCTGTACACCCCTTCGAACACTGAAGCTTTCTTT
TRBJ2-1 | - | TRBD2 | TRBV7-9 | CASSQVAGFNEQFF | TGTGCCAGCAGCCAGGTAGCGGGGTTCAATGAGCAGTTCTTC
TRBJ2-1 | - | - | TRBV6-2/TRBV6-3 | CASGLQYNEQFF | TGTGCCAGCGGTCTGCAGTACAATGAGCAGTTCTTC
TRBJ2-1 | - | TRBD2 | TRBV6-2/TRBV6-3 | CASGKSAGLNNEQFF | TGTGCCAGCGGAAAATCAGCGGGGCTGAACAATGAGCAGTTCTTC
TRBJ2-1 | - | TRBD2 | TRBV3-1 | CASSPHGGDEQFF | TGTGCCAGCAGCCCGCACGGGGGGGATGAGCAGTTCTTC
TRBJ1-2 | - | TRBD1 | TRBV29-1 | CSGLDRSDYGYTF | TGCAGCGGCCTGGACAGGAGCGACTATGGCTACACCTTC
TRBJ2-7 | - | - | TRBV20-1 | CSARVDRTYEQYF | TGCAGTGCTAGAGTGGACAGAACCTACGAGCAGTACTTC
TRBJ1-5 | - | - | TRBV7-9 | CASEADNSNQPQHF | TGTGCCAGCGAGGCAGACAATAGCAATCAGCCCCAGCATTTT
TRBJ1-4 | - | - | TRBV9 | CASSPSVPGRTTNEKLFF | TGTGCCAGCAGCCCCTCCGTTCCGGGCCGGACTACTAATGAAAAACTGTTTTTT
TRBJ2-7 | - | TRBD2 | TRBV7-9 | CASSSGLARKSYEQYF | TGTGCCAGCAGCTCCGGACTAGCGAGGAAATCCTACGAGCAGTACTTC
TRBJ1-2 | - | - | TRBV20-1 | CSAGAGGAGNGYTF | TGCAGTGCTGGAGCCGGGGGGGCAGGGAATGGCTACACCTTC
TRBJ1-1 | - | TRBD1 | TRBV7-6 | CASSTDRATEAFF | TGTGCCAGCAGCACCGACAGGGCCACTGAAGCTTTCTTT
TRBJ2-7 | - | TRBD1 | TRBV20-1 | CSAHYPGQGYEQYF | TGCAGTGCTCACTATCCGGGACAGGGGTACGAGCAGTACTTC
TRBJ2-4 | - | TRBD1 | TRBV14 | CASSRNNRDRRKNIQYF | TGTGCCAGCAGCCGCAATAACCGGGACAGGAGAAAAAACATTCAGTACTTC
TRBJ2-1 | - | - | TRBV27 | CASSLLRVSYNEQFF | TGTGCCAGCAGTTTATTAAGGGTCTCCTACAATGAGCAGTTCTTC
TRBJ1-4 | once | TRBD1 | TRBV20-1 | CSVGTEYEKLFF | TGCAGTGTCGGGACAGAGTATGAAAAACTGTTTTTT
TRBJ1-2 | - | - | TRBV20-1 | CSAREGGAGGYTF | TGCAGTGCTAGAGAGGGAGGGGCTGGTGGCTACACCTTC
TRBJ2-5 | - | - | TRBV5-4 | CASSLKGPETQYF | TGTGCCAGCAGCTTAAAGGGGCCGGAGACCCAGTACTTC
TRBJ1-2 | - | - | TRBV3-1 | CASSQDTVASGYTF | TGTGCCAGCAGCCAAGATACGGTTGCGAGTGGCTACACCTTC
TRBJ2-1 | - | TRBD1 | TRBV12-3/TRBV12-4 | CASTPVGGFDEQFF | TGTGCCAGCACCCCGGTAGGGGGCTTTGATGAGCAGTTCTTC
TRBJ2-5 | - | - | TRBV29-1 | CSTWTVETQYF | TGCAGCACCTGGACGGTGGAGACCCAGTACTTC
TRBJ2-2 | - | TRBD1 | TRBV7-3 | CASSKTGANTGELFF | TGTGCCAGCAGCAAAACAGGGGCCAACACCGGGGAGCTGTTTTTT
TRBJ2-3 | few | TRBD2 | TRBV7-7 | CASSLSGGNTDTQYF | TGTGCCAGCAGCTTAAGCGGGGGGAACACAGATACGCAGTATTTT
TRBJ1-4 | - | - | TRBV15 | CATSRWTSTNEKLFF | TGTGCCACCAGCAGATGGACCTCGACTAATGAAAAACTGTTTTTT
TRBJ2-1 | - | TRBD2 | TRBV4-2 | CASSQASGGVNNEQFF | TGTGCCAGCAGCCAAGCTAGCGGGGGGGTCAACAATGAGCAGTTCTTC